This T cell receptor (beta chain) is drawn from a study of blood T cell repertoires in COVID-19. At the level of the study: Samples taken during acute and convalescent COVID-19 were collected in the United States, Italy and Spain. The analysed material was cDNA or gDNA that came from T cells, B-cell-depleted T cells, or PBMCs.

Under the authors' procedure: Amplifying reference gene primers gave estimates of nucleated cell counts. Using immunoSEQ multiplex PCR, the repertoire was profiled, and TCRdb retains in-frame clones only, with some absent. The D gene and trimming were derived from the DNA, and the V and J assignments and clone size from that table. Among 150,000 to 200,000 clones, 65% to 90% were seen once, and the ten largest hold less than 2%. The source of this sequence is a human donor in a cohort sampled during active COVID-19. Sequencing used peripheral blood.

This CDR3 reads CASSSGTSGTDTQYF. The DNA of the CDR3 is TGCGCCAGCAGTTCCGGGACTAGCGGCACAGATACGCAGTATTTT. The chain is built from TRBV4-1 and TRBJ2-3, with 10 bases identical to TRBD2. Unmatched junction bases numbered 4, after V lost 6 bases and J lost 1 base. The V gene's germline CDR1 is MGHRA and CDR2 YSYEKL. The CDR3 loop spans 15 amino acids.